A single sample is the source of the 12 T cell receptor beta chains below, sequenced in a study of T cell changes during pregnancy in multiple sclerosis. Here immunoSEQ multiplex PCR was the method, and the copy in TCRdb shows in-frame clones only, minus some. The table has 30,000 to 40,000 clones, around 90% seen once. The starting material was CD4+ T cells from peripheral blood mononuclear cells, obtained in the third trimester of pregnancy. These receptors originate from a female donor in good health, enrolled as a control in a pregnancy study.

This clone has only one observation. The chain uses TRBV5-6 and TRBJ2-6; D is perhaps TRBD1 (6 bases). V was trimmed by 0 bases and J by 0 bases, leaving 13 bases between them. Germline V gives CDR1 SGHDT, CDR2 YYEEEE. The CDR3 consists of 18 residues. In DNA form, the CDR3 reads TGTGCCAGCAGCTTGGTGTCAGGGGTATCCTCTGGGGCCAACGTCCTGACTTTC. Translated, it gives CASSLVSGVSSGANVLTF.

V is TRBV6-1 and J is TRBJ2-5; 9 bases line up with TRBD2. This CDR3 contains 16 residues. Per germline, CDR1 MNHNS and CDR2 SASEGT. Germline trimming cut 1 base from V and 5 bases from J; bases unmatched to any gene: 8. DNA for the CDR3: TGTGCCAGCAGTGAAGTTATGAGGACTAGCGATGAGACCCAGTACTTC. Translation gives CASSEVMRTSDETQYF.

This clone was seen a handful of times. This sequence joins TRBV30 and TRBJ2-7; 7 bases fit TRBD1. The germline CDR1 and CDR2 sequences are GTSNPN and SVGIG (reference sequence). The CDR3 loop spans 14 amino acids. V dropped 4 bases and J dropped 2; count of bases not matched to a gene: 8. The CDR3 region is CAWTAGTATYEQYF. CDR3 nucleotides: TGTGCCTGGACCGCCGGGACAGCTACCTACGAGCAGTACTTC.

The genes are TRBV18 and TRBJ1-5, with 9 bases aligning to TRBD1. Per germline, CDR1 KGHSH and CDR2 LQKENI. Trimming removed 4 bases from V and 4 bases from J; junction bases left unmatched: 2. This CDR3 comprises 14 residues. The CDR3 loop is CASSRQGENQPQHF. The CDR3 region has the DNA TGTGCCAGCTCACGACAGGGGGAAAATCAGCCCCAGCATTTT. Variable domain in full (rest from reference TRBV18 and TRBJ1-5): NAGVMQNPRHLVRRRGQEARLRCSPMKGHSHVYWYRQLPEEGLKFMVYLQKENIIDESGMPKERFSAEFPKEGPSILRIQQVVRGDSAAYFCASSRQGENQPQHFGDGTRLSIL.

This chain links TRBV7-6 with TRBJ1-3, with TRBD1 identical over 7 bases. After removal of 1 base from V and 0 bases from J, the junction contained 3 bases not matched to a gene. This CDR3 has 16 amino acids. Germline-derived CDR1 and CDR2 are SGHVS and FNYEAQ. The CDR3 DNA follows: TGTGCCAGCAGCTTAGGACAGGGAATCTCTGGAAACACCATATATTTT. It specifies CASSLGQGISGNTIYF.

This chain connects TRBV29-1 to TRBJ2-1; 10 nucleotides agree with TRBD2. Trimming cost V 7 bases and J 2 bases; bases outside gene matches: 8. The CDR3 extends over 15 amino acids. Germline V CDR1 and CDR2: SQVTM, ANQGSEA. CDR3 bases: TGCAGCGCCCAGACCAGCGGGAGGGCCTACAATGAGCAGTTCTTC. This encodes CSAQTSGRAYNEQFF.

The chain joins TRBV5-1 to TRBJ1-1; perhaps TRBD1 as D (5 bases). Between the trimmed V and J ends, which lost 4 bases and 0 bases, there was a span of 13 bases. CDR3 length: 15 residues. CDR1 is SGHRS and CDR2 is YFSETQ in the germline V gene. CDR3 sequence reads: CASSISGMLNTEAFF. Written as DNA, the CDR3 is TGCGCCAGCAGCATCTCAGGGATGTTGAACACTGAAGCTTTCTTT.

V is TRBV10-3 and J is TRBJ2-1; the match to TRBD2 covers 9 bases. The CDR3 loop spans 17 amino acids. Per the germline V gene, CDR1 is ENHRY and CDR2 is SYGVKD. V lost 0 bases to trimming and J lost 2 bases; unmatched junction nucleotides: 5. The CDR3 nucleotides read TGTGCCATCAGTGAGTCCGGGAGCGGGAGGACCTACAATGAGCAGTTCTTC. It specifies CAISESGSGRTYNEQFF.

The rearrangement uses TRBV5-1 and TRBJ2-1, with D hard to call. This CDR3 has 14 residues. Germline V CDR1 and CDR2: SGHRS, YFSETQ. Trimming shortened V by 5 bases and J by 1 base, and 10 bases separated the two germline ends. DNA of the CDR3: TGCGCCAGCAGTATCCTCGGTTCCTACAATGAGCAGTTCTTC. This codes for CASSILGSYNEQFF.

Worth noting for this clone: The CDR3 does not end in the conserved phenylalanine or tryptophan, so this is likely a read error. No DNA is shown, since the ends of the CDR3 on it are uncertain; the CDR3 is the one TCRdb lists. The V and J genes are TRBV6-4 and TRBJ2-3; the tabulated D call, TRBD2, remains unverified against the DNA. A total of 10 residues make up the CDR3, ends included. CDR1 MRHNA and CDR2 SNTAGT come from the germline V gene. CDR3 region: CASSRTSALP.

The chain employs TRBV15 and TRBJ2-1, with 12 bases fitting TRBD2. Unmatched junction bases numbered 4, after V lost 2 bases and J lost 8 bases. CDR1 is LNHNV and CDR2 is YYDKDF in the germline V gene (reference sequence). CDR3 length: 15 residues. DNA of the CDR3: TGTGCCACCAGCAGAAGGACTAGCGGGGATCATGAGCAGTTCTTC. This sequence encodes CATSRRTSGDHEQFF.

This rearrangement joins TRBV4-1 to TRBJ2-5, with 9 bases fitting TRBD2. Germline V CDR1 and CDR2: MGHRA, YSYEKL. This CDR3 has 17 amino acids. V was clipped by 3 bases and J by 2 bases; unmatched bases: 10. The CDR3 loop is CASSQKAGGYSQETQYF. CDR3 coding DNA: TGCGCCAGCAGCCAGAAGGCGGGGGGGTATTCACAAGAGACCCAGTACTTC.